Listed below are T cell receptor beta chains from one sample, sequenced in a study of shared T cell receptors in the human thymus. The protocol was immunoSEQ multiplex PCR, while the TCRdb copy is restricted to in-frame clones and leaves out a portion. The sample lists roughly 560,000 clones, around 82% seen once, with around 0.012% in the top ten. This same sample was also part of a study on human thymus T cells.

Source material: thymocytes. The receptors shown here come from a boy in the first two years of life with a congenital heart defect. Both conserved end residues are part of each CDR3.

>TRBV27|TRBJ1-5|14
CASSLTGVGQPQHF
>TRBV4-2|TRBJ2-7|14
CASSEYRGSYEQYF
>TRBV7-3|TRBJ2-2|16
CASSPFGGPNTGELFF
>TRBV29-1|TRBJ1-2|12
CSVDGTAYGYTF
>TRBV5-4|TRBJ2-1|17
CASSLDLGRESYNEQFF
>TRBV15|TRBJ1-5|14
CATSRQGGNQPQHF
>TRBV18|TRBJ2-7|20
CASSAWTGANKREGGDEQYF
>TRBV14|TRBJ2-7|15
CASSQGIGGRGEQYF
>TRBV5-1|TRBJ2-4|14
CASSLRQGMGIQYF
>TRBV7-8|TRBJ2-7|15
CASSLGLAEPFKQYF